The 9 T cell receptor beta chains reported below all come from one sample, sequenced in a study of shared clonotypes between healthy human individuals. This table comes from immunoSEQ multiplex PCR, and its TCRdb copy is limited to in-frame clones, with some not included. The sample records almost 750,000 clones, around 77% being singletons. Sequencing was carried out using memory CD4+ T cells sorted from blood. As to subset: CD45RA-negative fraction. The receptor source for this set is a woman in her 30s in good health.

The chain uses TRBV5-1 and TRBJ1-1, with D maybe TRBD1 (6 bases). The V end lost 2 bases, the J end lost 7 bases, and 12 bases lay between the germline ends. The CDR3 loop spans 13 amino acids. From germline, CDR1 is SGHRS and CDR2 YFSETQ. The CDR3 coding sequence is TGCGCCAGCAGCTTTGACAGGAATTATGAAGCTTTCTTT. Translating it yields CASSFDRNYEAFF.

J is TRBJ2-7 and V is TRBV4-2; 9 nucleotides line up with TRBD2. The CDR3 loop spans 17 amino acids. Per the germline V gene, CDR1 is LGHNA and CDR2 is YNFKEQ. V shed 4 bases, J shed 4 bases, and the junction held 14 bases outside the gene matches. Here the CDR3 DNA reads TGTGCCAGCAGCCCCTCTTTTCAGCGGGAGGCCACGTACGAGCAGTACTTC. Encoded protein: CASSPSFQREATYEQYF.

The V and J genes are TRBV5-1 and TRBJ2-3; D unclear. Germline loops: CDR1 SGHRS, CDR2 YFSETQ. Deletions cut 0 bases from V and 4 bases from J, with 12 bases between. The CDR3 extends over 15 amino acids. CDR3 bases: TGCGCCAGCAGCTTGGGCGGTATGATGGCAGATACGCAGTATTTT. Translating gives CASSLGGMMADTQYF. The variable domain in full, completed from reference TRBV5-1 and TRBJ2-3, reads KAGVTQTPRYLIKTRGQQVTLSCSPISGHRSVSWYQQTPGQGLQFLFEYFSETQRNKGNFPGRFSGRQFSNSRSEMNVSTLELGDSALYLCASSLGGMMADTQYFGPGTRLTVL.

This clone was observed a single time. CDR3 region: CASSFFGEQYF. The CDR3 nucleotides are TGTGCCAGCAGCTTTTTCGGGGAGCAGTACTTC. The V call is TRBV13, the J call TRBJ2-7; D call uncertain. The length of the CDR3 is 11 residues. V shed 3 bases and J shed 7 bases, with 7 bases lying between them. Germline CDR1 and CDR2: PRHDT and FYEKMQ (reference sequence).

In regard to this clone: This may be a read error: a much more frequent sequence differs by one nucleotide. The sample contains more than one DNA sequence encoding this CDR3. CDR3 sequence (DNA): TGTGCCAGCAGCTCACCGAACACTGAAGCTTTCTTT. It specifies CASSSPNTEAFF. This chain uses TRBV5-4 with TRBJ1-1, with D hard to call. Germline V lookup: CDR1 SGHNT, CDR2 YYREEE (reference sequence). V lost 3 bases and J lost 1, with 4 bases in between. This CDR3 has 12 residues. The complete variable domain, with remaining parts taken from reference TRBV5-4 and TRBJ1-1, reads ETGVTQSPTHLIKTRGQQVTLRCSSQSGHNTVSWYQQALGQGPQFIFQYYREEENGRGNFPPRFSGLQFPNYSSELNVNALELDDSALYLCASSSPNTEAFFGQGTRLTVV.

The V gene is TRBV7-8, the J gene TRBJ2-5, with a possible D match to TRBD2 (5 bases). Per the germline V gene, CDR1 is SGHVS and CDR2 is FQNEAQ. Trimming took off 3 bases at V and 4 bases at J, with 9 bases between the two ends. This CDR3 spans 13 amino acids. In DNA, the CDR3 is TGTGCCAGCAGCTTTGATGGGAGAGAGACCCAGTACTTC. Translated, it gives CASSFDGRETQYF.

This clone was seen a single time. The chain is built from TRBV5-1 and TRBJ2-5; D is perhaps TRBD1 or TRBD2 (6 bases each). Germline CDR1 SGHRS, CDR2 YFSETQ. This CDR3 is built from 14 residues. Trimming took 4 bases from V and 1 from J, leaving 11 bases between them. CDR3 in amino acids: CASSIADSQETQYF. Here the CDR3 DNA reads TGCGCCAGCAGCATAGCGGACAGCCAAGAGACCCAGTACTTC.

CDR3 in amino acids: CSVCRDGLYNEQFF. The CDR3 nucleotides are TGCAGCGTATGCCGGGACGGTCTTTACAATGAGCAGTTCTTC. This chain links TRBV29-1 with TRBJ2-1; either TRBD1 or TRBD2 may fit D (5 bases each). Germline CDR1 and CDR2: SQVTM and ANQGSEA. The CDR3 loop spans 14 amino acids. The V end was cut by 6 bases, the J end by 4 bases, with 16 bases between.

Here the CDR3 reads CASSPGGRINEQFF. The CDR3, as DNA: TGTGCCAGCAGCCCTGGGGGTCGGATCAATGAGCAGTTCTTC. This chain connects TRBV6-5 to TRBJ2-1; TRBD1 or TRBD2 may be the D gene (5 bases each). The CDR3 is made up of 14 amino acids. Germline-derived CDR1 and CDR2 are MNHEY and SVGAGI. Trimming cost V 6 bases and J 6 bases, with 15 bases left between them.